In this sample, the clone carrying this T cell receptor beta chain turned up a few times. Its antigen is still unknown. Germline V gene lookup returns CDR1 SGHAT and CDR2 FQNNGV. The CDR3 loop spans 14 amino acids. The library was made from cDNA and included unique molecular identifiers. Out of roughly 1 to 10 million T cells, 480,000 or so cDNA molecules were generated. TCRdb ran MiXCR on the PCR reads and lists one entry per CDR3 protein. The sample holds hundreds of thousands of distinct CDR3 sequences, approximately 53% seen once. This entry is derived from a study of post-analysis software for immune sequencing data. For the study at large: Patients with relapsing-remitting, secondary progressive and progressive-relapsing multiple sclerosis courses were all represented.

General study results and limits: Same-batch samples co-clustered strongly by F measure. The study found TRBV5-6, TRBV5-1 and TRBV20-1 among four to six TRBV segments more frequent in patients than controls. Comparison with controls showed significantly lower normalized Chao1 diversity in multiple sclerosis patients.

The sequenced sample was blood. The chain is built from TRBV11-2 and TRBJ2-5; D may be TRBD1 (6 bases). Matching the DNA end better, TRBJ2-7 makes the J call doubtful. This TCR derives from a girl between 10 and 17 years old with multiple sclerosis. CDR3 residues: CASRDRQALYEQYF. The CDR3 DNA follows: TGTGCCAGCAGGGATCGACAGGCCCTCTACGAGCAGTACTTC.